This T cell receptor beta chain was captured in a study of OX40 agonist ivuxolimab in advanced cancers. Libraries were prepared by immunoSEQ multiplex PCR; TCRdb keeps only in-frame clonotypes and omits some of them. Of 90,000 to 95,000 clones in the sample, around four fifths were seen once. Germline V gene data show CDR1 as MNHEY and CDR2 as SVGAGI. Trimming took 4 bases from V and 0 from J, leaving 6 bases between them. CDR3 length: 13 residues. This clonotype originated in an adult with an advanced solid tumor such as melanoma, head and neck, liver or kidney cancer. This material consisted of CD4+ or CD8+ T cells sorted from blood, taken in a trial of the OX40 agonist ivuxolimab. The gene calls are TRBV6-5 and TRBJ1-1, with D hard to call. The CDR3 DNA is TGTGCCAGCAGTTCGTCGGTGAACACTGAAGCTTTCTTT. Translating it yields CASSSSVNTEAFF.